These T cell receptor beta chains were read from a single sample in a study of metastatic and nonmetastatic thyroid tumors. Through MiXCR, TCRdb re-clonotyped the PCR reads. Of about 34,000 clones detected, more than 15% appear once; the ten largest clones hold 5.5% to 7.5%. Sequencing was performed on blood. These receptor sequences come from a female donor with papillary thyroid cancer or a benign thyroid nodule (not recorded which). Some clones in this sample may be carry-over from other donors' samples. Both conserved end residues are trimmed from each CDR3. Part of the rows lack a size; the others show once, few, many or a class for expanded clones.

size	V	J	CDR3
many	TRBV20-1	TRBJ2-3	SARIARAREADTQY
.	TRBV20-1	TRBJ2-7	SARVPGGAGGRSYEQY
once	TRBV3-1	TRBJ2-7	ASSHPLLLGGRQY
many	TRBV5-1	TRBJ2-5	ASSLGLGNQETQY
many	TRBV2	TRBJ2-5	ASSPGLPGETQY
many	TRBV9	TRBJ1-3	ASSVSGNEGNTIY
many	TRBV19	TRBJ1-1	ASSTGDRGIGDTEAF
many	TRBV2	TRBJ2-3	ASSRLAGSTDTQY
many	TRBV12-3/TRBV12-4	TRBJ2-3	ASRLPYTDTQY
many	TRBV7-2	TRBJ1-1	ASSLSGTGTEAF
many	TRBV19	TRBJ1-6	ASSYAQGASPLH
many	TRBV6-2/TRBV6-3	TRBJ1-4	ASSEGATNEKLF
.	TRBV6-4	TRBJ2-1	ASTPRAGDVNEQF
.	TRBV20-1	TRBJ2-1	SAKGLDYEQF
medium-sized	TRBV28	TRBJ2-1	ASSLLGTSPNEQF
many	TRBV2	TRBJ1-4	ASNGSPNEKLF
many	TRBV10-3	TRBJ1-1	AIRETQGMNTEAF
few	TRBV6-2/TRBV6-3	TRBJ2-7	ASSFQGYEQY
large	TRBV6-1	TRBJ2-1	ASSEDRQF
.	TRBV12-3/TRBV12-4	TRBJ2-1	ASIHNPVQGVYNEQF
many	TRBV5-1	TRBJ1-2	ASSQDRGTYGYT
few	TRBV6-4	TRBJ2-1	ASSRPNAGIYELAEKSSYNEQF
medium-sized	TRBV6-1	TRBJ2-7	ASSDLPDRASYEQY
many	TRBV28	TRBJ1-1	ASSLGGAGTEAF
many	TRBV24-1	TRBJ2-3	ATKPGQGRDTQY
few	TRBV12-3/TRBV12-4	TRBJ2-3	ASSFMLAGGDTQY
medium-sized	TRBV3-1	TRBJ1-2	ASSQGAYGYT
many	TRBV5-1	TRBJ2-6	ASSLDAGAGANVLT
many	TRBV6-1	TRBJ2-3	ASSESAGGPDTQY
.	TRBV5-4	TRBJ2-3	ASSLAQDTQY
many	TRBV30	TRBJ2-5	AWAGGETQY
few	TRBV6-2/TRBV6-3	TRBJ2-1	AGNGANSCYNEQF
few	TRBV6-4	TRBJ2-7	ASSPEGTGIFRYEQY
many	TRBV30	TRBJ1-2	AWSFDSTSYGYT
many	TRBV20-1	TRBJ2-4	SATTIRAGGYIQY
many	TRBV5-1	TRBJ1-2	ASSVESNYGYT
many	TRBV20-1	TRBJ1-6	SARAQGSGSPLH